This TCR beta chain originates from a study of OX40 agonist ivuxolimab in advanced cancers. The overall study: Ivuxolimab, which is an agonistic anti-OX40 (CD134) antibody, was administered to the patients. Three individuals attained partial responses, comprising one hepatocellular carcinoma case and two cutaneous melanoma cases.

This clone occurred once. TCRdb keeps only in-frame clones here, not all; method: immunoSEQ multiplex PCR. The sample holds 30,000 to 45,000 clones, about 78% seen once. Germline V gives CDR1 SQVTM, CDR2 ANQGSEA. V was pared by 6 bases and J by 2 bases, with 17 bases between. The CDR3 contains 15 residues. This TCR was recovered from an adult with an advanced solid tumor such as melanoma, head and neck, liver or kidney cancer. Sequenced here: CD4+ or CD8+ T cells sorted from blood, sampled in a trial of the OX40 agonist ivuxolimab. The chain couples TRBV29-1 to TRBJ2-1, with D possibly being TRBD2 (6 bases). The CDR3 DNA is TGCAGCGTCGAACCGGGACTTGTAACCTACAATGAGCAGTTCTTC. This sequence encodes CSVEPGLVTYNEQFF.